Presented here are 30 T cell receptor beta chains from one specimen sequenced in a study of cytomegalovirus exposure and HLA in healthy donors. Primers for the PCR totalled 60 Vbeta and 13 Jbeta. Libraries were prepared by immunoSEQ multiplex PCR; TCRdb keeps only in-frame clonotypes and omits some of them. The sample carries 110,000 or so clones, over 65% recorded once. The source material was PBMCs. The receptors come from a woman aged 18-29 years in good health and CMV-seronegative.

The CDR3 sequence is CASSPSDRVRGKTQYF. Written as DNA, the CDR3 is TGTGCCAGCAGCCCCTCGGACAGGGTGCGGGGGAAGACCCAGTACTTC. The V and J genes are TRBV13 and TRBJ2-5, with TRBD1 as a possible D gene (8 bases). Germline V lookup: CDR1 PRHDT, CDR2 FYEKMQ (reference sequence). The CDR3 has 16 residues. V was clipped by 5 bases and J by 6 bases, with 22 bases between them.

J is TRBJ1-2 and V is TRBV7-2, with D uncertain. CDR1 and CDR2 from the germline V gene are SGHTA and FQGNSA. Trimming took off 0 bases at V and 4 bases at J, with 9 bases between the two ends. This CDR3 has 14 residues. The CDR3 region is CASSLAQSGYGYTF. The CDR3 DNA reads TGTGCCAGCAGCTTAGCACAAAGCGGCTATGGCTACACCTTC.

As concerns this clone: One end of the junction does not line up with germline, which may come from a read error. This chain joins TRBV7-7 and TRBJ2-7; the D is unclear. From germline, CDR1 is SSHAT and CDR2 FNYEAQ (reference sequence). CDR3 length: 13 residues. CDR3 DNA sequence: TGTGCTAGCAGCTTCGGCCAGGCCTACGAGCAGTACTTC. Translation gives CASSFGQAYEQYF.

This chain links TRBV11-2 with TRBJ2-3; D is perhaps TRBD2 (5 bases). V was trimmed by 0 bases and J by 8 bases, leaving 15 bases between them. The CDR3 is 15 amino acids. Per the germline V gene, CDR1 is SGHAT and CDR2 is FQNNGV. CDR3 region: CASSLEANLGSTQYF. CDR3 in DNA: TGTGCCAGCAGCTTAGAAGCTAATTTAGGGAGTACGCAGTATTTT.

The chain joins TRBV30 to TRBJ2-3; weak D call: TRBD2 (6 bases). Trimming removed 3 bases from V and 5 bases from J, with 12 bases in between. Germline V gene sequence: CDR1 GTSNPN, CDR2 SVGIG (reference sequence). CDR3 length equals 13 residues. CDR3 DNA sequence: TGTGCCTGGAGCTTAGCGGACATAGATACGCAGTATTTT. Protein: CAWSLADIDTQYF.

The chain links TRBV10-1 to TRBJ2-1; the D gene is possibly TRBD2 (6 bases). Germline V gene lookup returns CDR1 WNHNN and CDR2 SYGVQD (reference sequence). The CDR3 contains 13 residues. The V end lost 6 bases, the J end lost 8 bases, and 14 bases lay between the germline ends. Here the CDR3 reads CASRKTGVDEQFF. The CDR3 nucleotides read TGCGCCAGCAGAAAAACGGGGGTCGATGAGCAGTTCTTC.

The V call is TRBV11-3, the J call TRBJ1-6; D remains unclear. Germline assignment: CDR1 SGHNT and CDR2 YENEEA. The CDR3 is 13 amino acids. V lost 6 bases to trimming and J lost 7 bases, with 10 bases between them. CDR3 sequence reads: CASSLGMNSPLHF. The CDR3 DNA follows: TGTGCCAGCAGTCTAGGAATGAATTCACCCCTCCACTTT. Based on the CDR3 plus reference TRBV11-3 and TRBJ1-6, the full variable domain is EAGVVQSPRYKIIEKKQPVAFWCNPISGHNTLYWYLQNLGQGPELLIRYENEEAVDDSQLPKDRFSAERLKGVDSTLKIQPAELGDSAVYLCASSLGMNSPLHFGNGTRLTVT.

The chain is built from TRBV2 and TRBJ1-2; perhaps TRBD1 as D (5 bases). Trimming cost V 6 bases and J 8 bases, with 16 bases left between them. Looked up from germline, CDR1 is SNHLY and CDR2 is FYNNEI. This CDR3 comprises 13 residues. CDR3 DNA: TGTGCCAGCAGGGCGACAGTGCTGCGAGGCTACACCTTC. This codes for CASRATVLRGYTF.

V is TRBV4-3 and J is TRBJ1-2; D is unclear. Germline assignment: CDR1 LGHNA and CDR2 YSLEER. Trimming pared 0 bases from V and 0 bases from J, leaving 5 bases between. CDR3 length equals 14 residues. CDR3 sequence (DNA): TGCGCCAGCAGCCAAGATCGCGCTAACTATGGCTACACCTTC. Translated, it gives CASSQDRANYGYTF.

The CDR3 spells CASSTTADRDYGYTF. The DNA for the CDR3 is TGTGCCAGCAGTACGACCGCTGACAGGGACTATGGCTACACCTTC. V and J are TRBV6-5 and TRBJ1-2; 7 bases map to TRBD1. With V trimmed by 5 bases and J by 3 bases, 9 bases remained unmatched. Germline-derived CDR1 and CDR2 are MNHEY and SVGAGI. The CDR3 spans 15 residues.

The chain recombines TRBV4-1 with TRBJ1-5; no reliable D call. The CDR3 has 16 residues. Germline values: CDR1 MGHRA, CDR2 YSYEKL. Trimming removed 0 bases at V and 1 base at J, with 10 bases between. The CDR3 nucleotides read TGCGCCAGCAGCCAAGAAGGCCAGGTCAGCAATCAGCCCCAGCATTTT. Translated: CASSQEGQVSNQPQHF.

This clone came up once. The chain combines TRBV2 with TRBJ1-3; 9 nucleotides line up with TRBD1. The CDR3 loop spans 16 amino acids. Germline-derived CDR1 and CDR2 are SNHLY and FYNNEI. V lost 9 bases, J lost 3 bases, and 12 bases stayed unmatched. In DNA, the CDR3 is TGTGCCAGTGATAGGACAGGGGTCTTAAGTGGAAACACCATATATTTT. Translation gives CASDRTGVLSGNTIYF.

The V and J genes are TRBV5-1 and TRBJ1-1, with D unresolved. From germline, CDR1 is SGHRS and CDR2 YFSETQ. V dropped 0 bases and J dropped 0 bases, with 9 bases sitting between them. The CDR3 spans 15 residues. CDR3 in amino acids: CASSLELSMNTEAFF. The DNA of the CDR3 is TGCGCCAGCAGCTTGGAACTGAGCATGAACACTGAAGCTTTCTTT.

This rearrangement joins TRBV29-1 to TRBJ1-1, with no clear D. CDR1 and CDR2 (germline): SQVTM, ANQGSEA. With 2 bases removed from V and 2 bases from J, the gap between germline ends came to 9 bases. The CDR3 extends over 13 amino acids. The chain's CDR3 is CSVEQLLNTEAFF. DNA of the CDR3: TGCAGCGTTGAACAACTCCTCAACACTGAAGCTTTCTTT.

This chain connects TRBV27 to TRBJ2-2; the match to TRBD2 covers 13 bases. Germline values: CDR1 MNHEY, CDR2 SMNVEV (reference sequence). There are 17 residues in the CDR3. J gave up 5 bases and V 2 bases, and 5 bases lay outside the gene matches. The CDR3 DNA reads TGTGCCAGCAGTTTAACTAGCGGGAGGGGTACAACCGGGGAGCTGTTTTTT. Protein sequence: CASSLTSGRGTTGELFF.

DNA of the CDR3: TGTGCCAGCAGTGAAGCAACTAGCGGGGGCACAGATACGCAGTATTTT. This translates into CASSEATSGGTDTQYF. The chain is built from TRBV2 and TRBJ2-3; 10 bases map to TRBD2. V was clipped by 0 bases and J by 1 base; unmatched bases: 1. This CDR3 spans 16 amino acids. Per germline, CDR1 SNHLY and CDR2 FYNNEI.

The chain couples TRBV27 to TRBJ1-2, with 12 nucleotides matching TRBD1. The CDR3 has 13 amino acids. Looked up from germline, CDR1 is MNHEY and CDR2 is SMNVEV (reference sequence). Unmatched junction bases numbered 1, after V lost 4 bases and J lost 7 bases. The chain's CDR3 is CASSWGQGAGYTF. In DNA form, the CDR3 reads TGTGCCAGCAGTTGGGGACAGGGGGCTGGCTACACCTTC.

The rearrangement links TRBV28 to TRBJ1-5; D is uncertain. Germline CDR1 MDHEN, CDR2 SYDVKM. V was shortened by 2 bases and J by 5 bases, with 10 bases between the two germline ends. CDR3 length equals 14 residues. CDR3 sequence (DNA): TGTGCCAGCAGTTTAGACGGGAGAGATCAGCCCCAGCATTTT. It is translated as CASSLDGRDQPQHF.

V usage is TRBV6-5 and J usage is TRBJ2-1, with 8 bases lining up with TRBD1. Germline V CDR1 and CDR2: MNHEY, SVGAGI. This CDR3 contains 15 residues. V shed 6 bases, J shed 7 bases, and the junction held 11 bases outside the gene matches. The CDR3 DNA follows: TGTGCCAGCAGCAGCCCGGGACAGGACGATAATGAGCAGTTCTTC. This translates into CASSSPGQDDNEQFF.

V is TRBV2 and J is TRBJ1-6; D might be TRBD1 (6 bases). Germline V gene data show CDR1 as SNHLY and CDR2 as FYNNEI. This CDR3 is built from 15 residues. Trimming removed 6 bases from V and 7 bases from J, with 16 bases in between. CDR3 in DNA: TGTGCCAGCAGCTCCGATCGGACAGCAAATTCACCCCTCCACTTT. Protein: CASSSDRTANSPLHF.

This chain uses TRBV7-9 with TRBJ2-3, with D perhaps matching TRBD2 (6 bases). V lost 7 bases and J lost 0, with 14 bases in between. The CDR3 is made up of 15 amino acids. Germline assignment: CDR1 SEHNR and CDR2 FQNEAQ (reference sequence). CDR3 nucleotide sequence: TGTGCCAGCATCGGTGGGGGACTCAGCACAGATACGCAGTATTTT. It translates to CASIGGGLSTDTQYF.

The chain links TRBV9 to TRBJ2-1, with D tentatively TRBD2 (5 bases). The CDR3 is 16 residues long. V was trimmed by 0 bases and J by 0 bases, leaving 10 bases between them. Germline values: CDR1 SGDLS, CDR2 YYNGEE. The CDR3 bases are TGTGCCAGCAGCGTAGAAGCGGCCAGCTCCTACAATGAGCAGTTCTTC. Encoded protein: CASSVEAASSYNEQFF.

The chain couples TRBV28 to TRBJ1-2; possibly TRBD1 for D (5 bases). The CDR3 covers 15 residues. V dropped 7 bases and J dropped 3 bases, with 18 bases sitting between them. Germline loops: CDR1 MDHEN, CDR2 SYDVKM. The CDR3 coding sequence is TGTGCCAGCACCCTGGGGCAGTACTCGCACTATGGCTACACCTTC. Its protein product is CASTLGQYSHYGYTF.

The chain recombines TRBV9 with TRBJ2-3; the match to TRBD2 covers 7 bases. The CDR3 is made up of 14 amino acids. CDR1 SGDLS and CDR2 YYNGEE come from the germline V gene. Trimming removed 4 bases from V and 4 bases from J; junction bases left unmatched: 6. CDR3 protein: CASSSGLKADTQYF. As DNA, the CDR3 is TGTGCCAGCAGCTCGGGACTAAAAGCAGATACGCAGTATTTT.

The rearrangement joins TRBV6-5 to TRBJ1-1, with unresolved D. The V end was cut by 6 bases, the J end by 0 bases, with 11 bases between. This CDR3 is 14 amino acids long. From germline, CDR1 is MNHEY and CDR2 SVGAGI. The CDR3 region has the DNA TGTGCCAGCAGCCGTCAGTTCATGAACACTGAAGCTTTCTTT. This sequence encodes CASSRQFMNTEAFF.

The V gene is TRBV6-5, the J gene TRBJ1-1, with D maybe TRBD1 (5 bases). Between the trimmed V and J ends, which lost 5 bases and 5 bases, there was a span of 9 bases. The CDR3 is 12 residues long. CDR1 is MNHEY, CDR2 SVGAGI, per germline. The CDR3 region is CASSGGKTEAFF. The DNA of the CDR3 is TGTGCCAGCAGTGGGGGGAAAACTGAAGCTTTCTTT.

This chain links TRBV15 with TRBJ1-5; the D gene is possibly TRBD1 (5 bases). CDR1 is LNHNV and CDR2 is YYDKDF in the germline V gene (reference sequence). CDR3 length equals 16 residues. Trimming pared 1 base from V and 5 bases from J, leaving 15 bases between. CDR3 region: CATSRGWGVEDQPQHF. CDR3 in DNA: TGTGCCACCAGCAGAGGCTGGGGGGTGGAGGATCAGCCCCAGCATTTT.

This chain connects TRBV30 to TRBJ1-6; D remains ambiguous. Trimming removed 3 bases from V and 11 bases from J, with 14 bases in between. Germline V CDR1 and CDR2: GTSNPN, SVGIG (reference sequence). This CDR3 is built from 13 residues. CDR3 nucleotides: TGTGCCTGGAGCGTCCGGACTATGGCACCCCTCCACTTT. The encoded protein is CAWSVRTMAPLHF.

This sequence joins TRBV5-1 and TRBJ2-5; 9 positions agree with TRBD2. This CDR3 is 14 amino acids long. The ends lost 4 bases at V and 1 base at J; junction bases unmatched: 2. Germline V gives CDR1 SGHRS, CDR2 YFSETQ. CDR3 nucleotide sequence: TGCGCCAGCAGCCCGGGACTAGCCCAAGAGACCCAGTACTTC. Its protein is CASSPGLAQETQYF. The full variable domain, rest sourced from reference TRBV5-1 and TRBJ2-5, is KAGVTQTPRYLIKTRGQQVTLSCSPISGHRSVSWYQQTPGQGLQFLFEYFSETQRNKGNFPGRFSGRQFSNSRSEMNVSTLELGDSALYLCASSPGLAQETQYFGPGTRLLVL.

The rearrangement links TRBV4-2 to TRBJ2-4; tentatively, D is TRBD2 (5 bases). This CDR3 is 12 amino acids long. Trimming cost V 0 bases and J 8 bases, with 5 bases left between them. The germline CDR1 and CDR2 sequences are LGHNA and YNFKEQ. In DNA, the CDR3 is TGTGCCAGCAGCCAAGATAGCGACATTCAGTACTTC. Translating gives CASSQDSDIQYF.